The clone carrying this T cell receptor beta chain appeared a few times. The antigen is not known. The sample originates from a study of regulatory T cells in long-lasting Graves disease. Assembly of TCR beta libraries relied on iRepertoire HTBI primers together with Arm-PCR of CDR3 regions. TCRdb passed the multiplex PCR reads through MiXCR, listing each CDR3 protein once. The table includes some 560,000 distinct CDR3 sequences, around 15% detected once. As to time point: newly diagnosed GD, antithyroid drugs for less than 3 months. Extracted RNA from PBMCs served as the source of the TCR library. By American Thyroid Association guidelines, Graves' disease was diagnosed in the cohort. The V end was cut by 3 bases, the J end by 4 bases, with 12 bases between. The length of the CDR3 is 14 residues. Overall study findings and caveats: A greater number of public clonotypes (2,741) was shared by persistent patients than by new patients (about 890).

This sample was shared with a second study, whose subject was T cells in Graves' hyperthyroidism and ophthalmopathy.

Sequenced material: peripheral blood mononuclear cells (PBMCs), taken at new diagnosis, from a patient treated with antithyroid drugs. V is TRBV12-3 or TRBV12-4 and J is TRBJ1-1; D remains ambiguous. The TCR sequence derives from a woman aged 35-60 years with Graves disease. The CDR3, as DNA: TGTGCCAGCAGTTTCTCCGAGATGGGCACTGAAGCTTTCTTT. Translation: CASSFSEMGTEAFF.